This T cell receptor beta chain is from a study of CD4+ T cells in melanoma. Regarding the study as a whole: Neoantigen-specific CD4+ T cells in melanoma reportedly had diverse differentiation states. A reported correlation linked neoantigen-specific CD4+ T cells to CD8+, macrophage and B cell function.

Method: immunoSEQ multiplex PCR; TCRdb's copy keeps in-frame clones and lacks some. Among over 130,000 clones listed, approximately 91% were seen once. About this clone: Its target is not known.

This receptor was taken from a human donor with melanoma.

This CDR3 reads CASSPPGQPHTEAFF. The CDR3 bases are TGTGCCAGCTCACCGCCAGGACAGCCTCACACTGAAGCTTTCTTT. This chain connects TRBV18 to TRBJ1-1; weak D call: TRBD1 (6 bases). The CDR3 is 15 residues long. V lost 3 bases and J lost 3, with 14 bases in between. CDR1 and CDR2 from the germline V gene are KGHSH and LQKENI. Drawing the rest from reference TRBV18 and TRBJ1-1, the complete variable domain is NAGVMQNPRHLVRRRGQEARLRCSPMKGHSHVYWYRQLPEEGLKFMVYLQKENIIDESGMPKERFSAEFPKEGPSILRIQQVVRGDSAAYFCASSPPGQPHTEAFFGQGTRLTVV.